This is a list of T cell receptor beta chains from one sample in a study of cytomegalovirus exposure and HLA in healthy donors. The method was immunoSEQ multiplex PCR; TCRdb's version includes in-frame clones alone and lacks a portion of them. Of some 210,000 clones listed, over 65% are singletons. Sequenced: PBMCs. The receptors were sampled from a woman under 30 in good health and CMV-seronegative. Both conserved end residues are part of each CDR3. Each record gives: clone size, J gene, D gene, V gene, CDR3 protein, CDR3 DNA. The D gene is left open where the match is weak. Size is omitted from some rows. Given values are once, few, many or a class for expanded clones.

clone_size: few
j_call: TRBJ2-7
d_call: NA
v_call: TRBV7-8
cdr3_aa: CASSFGETRYEQYF
cdr3_nt: TGTGCCAGCAGCTTCGGGGAAACAAGGTACGAGCAGTACTTC

clone_size: NA
j_call: TRBJ2-1
d_call: TRBD2
v_call: TRBV6-5
cdr3_aa: CASSKSGGEQFF
cdr3_nt: TGTGCCAGCAGTAAAAGCGGGGGGGAGCAGTTCTTC

clone_size: few
j_call: TRBJ2-2
d_call: NA
v_call: TRBV19
cdr3_aa: CASSPGRRNTGELFF
cdr3_nt: TGTGCCAGTAGTCCCGGGCGCAGGAACACCGGGGAGCTGTTTTTT

clone_size: NA
j_call: TRBJ2-7
d_call: NA
v_call: TRBV6-1
cdr3_aa: CASSEEGSSYEQYF
cdr3_nt: TGTGCCAGCAGTGAAGAGGGAAGCTCCTACGAGCAGTACTTC

clone_size: NA
j_call: TRBJ1-2
d_call: NA
v_call: TRBV30
cdr3_aa: CAWKMGGSGANYGYTF
cdr3_nt: TGTGCCTGGAAGATGGGGGGGTCCGGGGCAAACTATGGCTACACCTTC

clone_size: NA
j_call: TRBJ2-7
d_call: TRBD2
v_call: TRBV7-9
cdr3_aa: CASSLGAGGFTYEQYF
cdr3_nt: TGTGCCAGCAGCTTAGGGGCGGGGGGGTTCACCTACGAGCAGTACTTC

clone_size: NA
j_call: TRBJ1-2
d_call: NA
v_call: TRBV2
cdr3_aa: CASSLGYGYTF
cdr3_nt: TGTGCCAGCAGCCTGGGTTATGGCTACACCTTC

clone_size: NA
j_call: TRBJ1-2
d_call: NA
v_call: TRBV30
cdr3_aa: CAWKSLLIMSGYTF
cdr3_nt: TGTGCCTGGAAGAGTCTCCTGATTATGAGTGGCTACACCTTC

clone_size: NA
j_call: TRBJ1-2
d_call: TRBD1
v_call: TRBV5-6
cdr3_aa: CASIKGQGWFGYTF
cdr3_nt: TGTGCCAGCATCAAGGGACAGGGGTGGTTTGGCTACACCTTC

clone_size: NA
j_call: TRBJ2-4
d_call: NA
v_call: TRBV4-1
cdr3_aa: CASSQGVVGAKNIQYF
cdr3_nt: TGCGCCAGCAGCCAAGGCGTTGTAGGAGCCAAAAACATTCAGTACTTC

clone_size: NA
j_call: TRBJ2-7
d_call: NA
v_call: TRBV5-1
cdr3_aa: CASSLVSGKYEQYF
cdr3_nt: TGCGCCAGCAGCTTGGTTAGCGGAAAATACGAGCAGTACTTC

clone_size: few
j_call: TRBJ2-6
d_call: TRBD2
v_call: TRBV10-2
cdr3_aa: CASSGSGGSGANVLTF
cdr3_nt: TGCGCCAGCAGTGGAAGCGGGGGGTCTGGGGCCAACGTCCTGACTTTC

clone_size: NA
j_call: TRBJ2-5
d_call: NA
v_call: TRBV5-1
cdr3_aa: CASSWTASQETQYF
cdr3_nt: TGCGCCAGCAGCTGGACAGCGTCACAAGAGACCCAGTACTTC

clone_size: NA
j_call: TRBJ1-2
d_call: NA
v_call: TRBV5-1
cdr3_aa: CASSLGHAAANYGYTF
cdr3_nt: TGCGCCAGCAGTTTAGGACACGCGGCAGCTAACTATGGCTACACCTTC

clone_size: once
j_call: TRBJ2-1
d_call: NA
v_call: TRBV7-3
cdr3_aa: CASSSDASSYNEQFF
cdr3_nt: TGTGCCAGCAGCTCCGACGCAAGCTCATACAATGAGCAGTTCTTC

clone_size: NA
j_call: TRBJ2-1
d_call: TRBD1
v_call: TRBV9
cdr3_aa: CASTAPGQGYNEQFF
cdr3_nt: TGTGCCAGCACCGCTCCGGGACAGGGGTACAATGAGCAGTTCTTC

clone_size: NA
j_call: TRBJ2-7
d_call: TRBD2
v_call: TRBV7-2
cdr3_aa: CASSLGTSGSEQYF
cdr3_nt: TGTGCCAGCAGCTTAGGGACTAGCGGGAGCGAGCAGTACTTC

clone_size: NA
j_call: TRBJ2-5
d_call: TRBD1
v_call: TRBV7-2
cdr3_aa: CASSLDRGPQETQYF
cdr3_nt: TGTGCCAGCAGCTTAGACAGGGGACCCCAAGAGACCCAGTACTTC

clone_size: NA
j_call: TRBJ2-7
d_call: NA
v_call: TRBV6-1
cdr3_aa: CASSEASPGTYEQYF
cdr3_nt: TGTGCCAGCAGTGAAGCCTCCCCAGGTACCTACGAGCAGTACTTC

clone_size: NA
j_call: TRBJ1-5
d_call: TRBD1
v_call: TRBV30
cdr3_aa: CAWSSQGDQPQHF
cdr3_nt: TGTGCCTGGAGTTCTCAGGGGGATCAGCCCCAGCATTTT

clone_size: NA
j_call: TRBJ1-1
d_call: NA
v_call: TRBV5-1
cdr3_aa: CASSFRAPPDTEAFF
cdr3_nt: TGCGCCAGCAGCTTCCGGGCCCCGCCGGACACTGAAGCTTTCTTT

clone_size: NA
j_call: TRBJ1-1
d_call: TRBD1
v_call: TRBV30
cdr3_aa: CAWSIRDRNTEAFF
cdr3_nt: TGTGCCTGGAGTATCAGGGACAGGAACACTGAAGCTTTCTTT

clone_size: NA
j_call: TRBJ2-1
d_call: TRBD2
v_call: TRBV2
cdr3_aa: CASSVGERGASYNEQFF
cdr3_nt: TGTGCCAGCAGTGTGGGGGAGCGGGGGGCATCATACAATGAGCAGTTCTTC

clone_size: few
j_call: TRBJ1-5
d_call: NA
v_call: TRBV7-8
cdr3_aa: CASSLGATSNQPQHF
cdr3_nt: TGTGCCAGCAGCTTAGGGGCGACTAGCAATCAGCCCCAGCATTTT

clone_size: NA
j_call: TRBJ2-3
d_call: NA
v_call: TRBV7-2
cdr3_aa: CASSLEASSTDTQYF
cdr3_nt: TGTGCCAGCAGCTTAGAAGCGTCTAGCACAGATACGCAGTATTTT

clone_size: NA
j_call: TRBJ2-3
d_call: NA
v_call: TRBV7-3
cdr3_aa: CASSVAGPDTQYF
cdr3_nt: TGTGCCAGCAGCGTGGCGGGGCCAGATACGCAGTATTTT

clone_size: NA
j_call: TRBJ1-2
d_call: TRBD1
v_call: TRBV28
cdr3_aa: CASSPGQGYGYTF
cdr3_nt: TGTGCCAGCAGCCCGGGACAGGGCTATGGCTACACCTTC

clone_size: NA
j_call: TRBJ1-1
d_call: TRBD1
v_call: TRBV5-1
cdr3_aa: CASSDLTGRRTEAFF
cdr3_nt: TGCGCCAGCAGCGACCTGACAGGGAGGAGGACTGAAGCTTTCTTT